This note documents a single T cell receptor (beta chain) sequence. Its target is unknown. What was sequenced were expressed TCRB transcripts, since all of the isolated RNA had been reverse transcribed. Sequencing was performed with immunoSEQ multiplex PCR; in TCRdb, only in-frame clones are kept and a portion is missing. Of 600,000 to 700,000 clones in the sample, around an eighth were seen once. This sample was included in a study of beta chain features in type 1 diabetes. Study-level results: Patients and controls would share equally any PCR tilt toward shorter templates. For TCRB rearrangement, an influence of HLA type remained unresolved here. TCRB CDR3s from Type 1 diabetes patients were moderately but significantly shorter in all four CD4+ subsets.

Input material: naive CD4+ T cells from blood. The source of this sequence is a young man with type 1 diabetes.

The CDR3 DNA reads as TGTGCCAGCACCACTACTCCCGGGACAGGGTCTACTGAAGCTTTCTTT. Translated, it gives CASTTTPGTGSTEAFF. This rearrangement joins TRBV25-1 to TRBJ1-1, with 9 bases lining up with TRBD1. Trimming at V came to 7 bases and at J to 5 bases, leaving 14 bases not matched to a gene. The CDR3 has 16 residues. In germline, CDR1 is MGHDK, CDR2 SYGVNS.